The present T cell receptor beta chain was sequenced within a study of OX40 agonist ivuxolimab in advanced cancers. General notes on the study: Ivuxolimab, which targeted the costimulatory receptor OX40 (CD134), was an agonistic, fully human IgG2 monoclonal antibody. Among the 52 dose-escalation patients, 19 had hepatocellular carcinoma, around 15 melanoma, 9 renal cell carcinoma and 9 head and neck cancer. Peripheral TCRbeta sequencing aimed to test whether ivuxolimab altered TCR sequence diversity and caused clonal T-cell expansion. Partial responses were achieved by three dose-escalation patients, of whom one had hepatocellular carcinoma and two had cutaneous melanoma. Prior anti-PD-1, anti-PD-L1 or anti-CTLA-4 therapy was permitted, and checkpoint inhibitors had been received by roughly 40% of dose-escalation patients. Intravenous ivuxolimab was administered to patients every 2 weeks at six dose levels: 0.01, 0.1, 0.3, 1.5, 3 and 10 mg/kg. The monotherapy dose-escalation portion (N of about 50 patients) of the phase I ivuxolimab trial is reported in the paper. The dose-escalation cohort was roughly 87% male with a mean age of approximately 60 years, ranging from roughly 23 to 80. Summary of the overall study and its limitations: After ivuxolimab, expanded clones were on average more numerous among CD8+ T cells than among CD4+ T cells. The antigen specificity of the clonally expanded peripheral T cells was not determined. Low levels of normalized T-cell clonal expansion were also seen in some patients who did not respond. At doses of 0.1 to 3.0 mg/kg, clonal expansion of both CD4+ and CD8+ blood T cells was observed from baseline to week 6. Partial responders in the 0.1-3.0 mg/kg groups had among the lowest normalized peripheral clonal expansion, especially among CD8+ T cells.

Germline trimming amounts to 3 bases on V and 9 bases on J, with 7 as the count of junction bases outside the gene matches. The germline V gene provides CDR1 SGHNT and CDR2 YENEEA. The CDR3 measures 14 amino acids from cysteine to phenylalanine. The only DNA kept is the CDR3, 42 bases in frame from the first base. Genomic DNA was extracted from sorted cells for sequencing of the TCRbeta CDR3 region. The immunoSEQ Assay was used to sequence the TCRbeta CDR3 regions. Imported from immuneACCESS, the table was reduced by TCRdb to in-frame sequences with V and J called. These copies leave out some clones; in studies compared against another copy, an unresolved V gene accounts for under half, and the cause of the remainder is not known. The sample table lists approximately 70,000 clones, just over 85% of them with a count of one. Approximately 8% of the sample lies in the top ten. To note about this clone: The target of this receptor is not known. The record has no base qualities; no much larger clone is one base away.

The trial excluded patients who had a history of autoimmune disease or who were on systemic immunosuppression. Peripheral blood for TCR sequencing was collected from all dose cohorts at baseline, on cycle 4 day 1, and on cycle 7 day 1. Samples came from an open-label, multicenter, first-in-human phase I dose-escalation trial of ivuxolimab. Adults with locally advanced or metastatic melanoma, renal cell carcinoma, hepatocellular carcinoma or head and neck squamous cell carcinoma were enrolled in the trial. CD4+ and CD8+ T cells were sorted separately from peripheral blood before TCR sequencing. The input for sequencing was CD4+ or CD8+ T cells sorted from blood, taken in a trial of the OX40 agonist ivuxolimab. The rearranged chain carries TRBV11-3 and TRBJ2-1; 8 junctional bases match TRBD1. This TCR was sampled from an adult with an advanced solid tumor such as melanoma, head and neck, liver or kidney cancer. The CDR3 region has the sequence CASSFQTGAGEQFF. The DNA sequence is as follows: TGTGCCAGCAGCTTCCAGACAGGGGCAGGTGAGCAGTTCTTC.